This note documents a single T cell receptor beta chain sequence. The antigen is undetermined. The data stem from a study of early T cells in non-severe SARS-CoV-2 infection. Turning to the study itself: Whole-blood bulk RNA, unsorted, was sequenced, and chains were unpaired. General study findings and limits: VDJdb matching favored anti-spike CD8 responses, missing private and CD4 specificities.

The length of the CDR3 is 12 residues. Germline CDR1 SQVTM, CDR2 ANQGSEA. V was shortened by 3 bases and J by 2 bases, with 8 bases between the two germline ends. Individually, cDNA molecules had unique molecular identifiers attached to them. TCRdb called the 5' RACE reads again in MiXCR, with one record for every CDR3 protein. The repertoire holds tens of thousands of distinct CDR3 sequences, with 12% as singletons. This chain links TRBV29-1 with TRBJ2-7; D remains unclear. Material for sequencing was whole blood. This sequence originates from an adult who was a healthcare worker with PCR-confirmed SARS-CoV-2 infection or an uninfected control (not recorded which). For the CDR3, the DNA is TGCAGCGTTGAGTCCGCCACCTACGAGCAGTACTTC. Protein product: CSVESATYEQYF.